One sample yielded the 23 T cell receptor beta chains listed below, sequenced in a study of blood T cell repertoires in COVID-19. Method: immunoSEQ multiplex PCR; TCRdb's copy keeps in-frame clones and lacks some. The sample includes about 74,000 clones, roughly nine tenths of them seen just once. Sequenced: peripheral blood. Source of these receptors: a man aged 50-59 years with acute or convalescent COVID-19.

The chain recombines TRBV29-1 with TRBJ2-5; 8 positions agree with TRBD1. Germline CDR1 and CDR2: SQVTM and ANQGSEA. The junction had 6 bases not matched to a gene; V was cut back by 4 bases and J by 5 bases. CDR3 length: 13 amino acids. The CDR3 protein is CSVGQGRGETQYF. In DNA, the CDR3 is TGCAGCGTTGGACAGGGGCGTGGGGAGACCCAGTACTTC.

The V gene is TRBV5-1, the J gene TRBJ2-3, with 9 bases identical to TRBD2. The CDR3 runs to 17 residues. The germline CDR1 and CDR2 sequences are SGHRS and YFSETQ. J lost 8 bases, V lost 0 bases, and 13 bases had no gene match. The CDR3 loop reads CASSLVWREGLELTQYF. The CDR3 coding sequence is TGCGCCAGCAGCTTGGTTTGGCGGGAGGGCCTGGAACTTACGCAGTATTTT.

The chain links TRBV6-5 to TRBJ2-3; TRBD2 is a possible D gene (5 bases). In germline, CDR1 is MNHEY, CDR2 SVGAGI. The CDR3 loop spans 16 amino acids. Trimming removed 0 bases from V and 10 bases from J, with 20 bases in between. CDR3 loop: CASSYSIYLGVMAQYF. The CDR3 DNA sequence: TGTGCCAGCAGTTACTCGATCTATCTCGGGGTGATGGCGCAGTATTTT.

V gene TRBV3-1 (or the pseudogene TRBV3-2) combines with J gene TRBJ2-3; TRBD2 matches 11 bases. Germline V lookup: CDR1 LGHDT, CDR2 YNNKEL (reference sequence). The V and J ends lost 4 bases and 8 bases, in that order; junction bases with no gene match: 14. The CDR3 has 17 residues. Here the CDR3 DNA reads TGTGCCAGCAGCCTATACGGGACTAGCGGTATTAGCGGTACGCAGTATTTT. Translating it yields CASSLYGTSGISGTQYF.

This clone was seen a few times. The chain is built from TRBV28 and TRBJ2-7; 7 bases fit TRBD1. Germline V gene data show CDR1 as MDHEN and CDR2 as SYDVKM. The length of the CDR3 is 12 residues. V trimming: 6 bases; J trimming: 6 bases; junction bases outside the gene matches: 5. CDR3 in DNA: TGTGCCAGCAGACCAACAGGGGTCGAGCAGTACTTC. It specifies CASRPTGVEQYF.

The chain carries TRBV11-2 and TRBJ2-1; 11 bases map to TRBD1. This CDR3 spans 17 amino acids. Trimming removed 5 bases from V and 7 bases from J; junction bases left unmatched: 13. Germline lookup yields CDR1 SGHAT and CDR2 FQNNGV. Here the CDR3 reads CASSTRSGQGAWNEQFF. The CDR3 nucleotides read TGTGCCAGCAGCACTCGCTCCGGACAGGGGGCGTGGAATGAGCAGTTCTTC.

V and J are TRBV7-3 and TRBJ1-5; TRBD1 matches at 7 bases. After removal of 5 bases from V and 9 bases from J, the junction contained 10 bases not matched to a gene. Germline V gives CDR1 SGHTA, CDR2 FQGTGA. This CDR3 is 14 amino acids long. The CDR3 bases are TGTGCCAGCAGCGATAACAGGGGCTATCGGCCCCAGCATTTT. It translates to CASSDNRGYRPQHF.

CDR3 region: CASSYGRQGAGNTIYF. CDR3 bases: TGTGCCAGCAGTTACGGAAGACAGGGGGCTGGAAACACCATATATTTT. The chain combines TRBV6-5 with TRBJ1-3; TRBD1 matches at 9 bases. The CDR3 sequence is 16 residues long. The trim removed 2 bases at V and 2 bases at J, leaving 4 bases unmatched. Per germline, CDR1 MNHEY and CDR2 SVGAGI.

The rearrangement joins TRBV6-2 or TRBV6-3 to TRBJ1-1; D gene uncertain. Per the germline V gene, CDR1 is MNHEY and CDR2 is SVGEGT. The CDR3 has 13 amino acids. The V gene lost 6 bases and the J gene lost 0 bases, with 8 bases spanning the gap. The CDR3 spells CASSSNMNTEAFF. The CDR3 DNA is TGTGCCAGCAGCTCTAATATGAACACTGAAGCTTTCTTT.

This rearrangement joins TRBV20-1 to TRBJ1-1; 8 bases align to TRBD1. This CDR3 contains 11 residues. Unmatched junction bases numbered 2, after V lost 8 bases and J lost 3 bases. CDR1 DFQATT and CDR2 SNEGSKA come from the germline V gene (reference sequence). CDR3 protein: CSQQGDTEAFF. CDR3 nucleotides: TGCAGTCAACAGGGGGACACTGAAGCTTTCTTT.

The gene calls are TRBV6-2 or TRBV6-3 and TRBJ2-5; possibly TRBD1 for D (6 bases). V was shortened by 2 bases and J by 5 bases, with 24 bases between the two germline ends. This CDR3 has 18 amino acids. CDR1 MNHEY and CDR2 SVGEGT come from the germline V gene. This chain's CDR3 is CASSYSATGSQVAETQYF. DNA for the CDR3: TGTGCCAGCAGTTACAGCGCTACAGGGTCTCAAGTTGCGGAGACCCAGTACTTC.

V and J are TRBV4-2 and TRBJ2-3; 8 nucleotides match TRBD2. V dropped 3 bases and J dropped 2; count of bases not matched to a gene: 7. CDR3 length: 16 amino acids. CDR1 and CDR2 from the germline V gene are LGHNA and YNFKEQ. CDR3 residues: CASSQNPGLDTDTQYF. DNA for the CDR3: TGTGCCAGCAGCCAGAACCCGGGACTAGACACAGATACGCAGTATTTT.

This chain connects TRBV6-5 to TRBJ1-4; TRBD1 agrees at 8 bases. The CDR3 loop spans 14 amino acids. Germline V gene sequence: CDR1 MNHEY, CDR2 SVGAGI. The V segment lost 6 bases and the J segment 8 bases; nucleotides outside the gene matches: 8. The chain's CDR3 is CASRGQDLGEKLFF. In DNA form, the CDR3 reads TGTGCCAGCAGGGGACAGGATCTGGGCGAAAAACTGTTTTTT.

The V and J genes are TRBV3-1 (or the pseudogene TRBV3-2) and TRBJ1-1; 7 nucleotides match TRBD1. This CDR3 is 12 amino acids long. Germline V gives CDR1 LGHDT, CDR2 YNNKEL (reference sequence). V lost 5 bases to trimming and J lost 7 bases; unmatched junction nucleotides: 4. Here the CDR3 DNA reads TGTGCCAGCAGCTCCAGGACAGGTGAAGCTTTCTTT. Translated: CASSSRTGEAFF.

This chain connects TRBV7-9 to TRBJ2-3; weak D call: TRBD2 (5 bases). In germline, CDR1 is SEHNR, CDR2 FQNEAQ (reference sequence). The CDR3 has 15 residues. Trimming removed 9 bases at V and 0 bases at J, with 16 bases between. The CDR3 nucleotides read TGTGCCAGGGCCCTAGCTCCCAAAAGCACAGATACGCAGTATTTT. Encoded protein: CARALAPKSTDTQYF. The full variable domain, with the rest looked up from reference TRBV7-9 and TRBJ2-3, is DTGVSQNPRHKITKRGQNVTFRCDPISEHNRLYWYRQTLGQGPEFLTYFQNEAQLEKSRLLSDRFSAERPKGSFSTLEIQRTEQGDSAMYLCARALAPKSTDTQYFGPGTRLTVL.

This chain uses TRBV19 with TRBJ1-2, with D unclear. Germline CDR1 and CDR2: LNHDA and SQIVND (reference sequence). V was shortened by 4 bases and J by 5 bases, with 14 bases between the two germline ends. CDR3 size: 14 residues. The DNA for the CDR3 is TGTGCCAGTAGTAAGTTAGGCAGGCAGTATGGCTACACCTTC. It encodes CASSKLGRQYGYTF.

The chain is built from TRBV7-2 and TRBJ1-3; D ambiguous. Trimming cost V 5 bases and J 0 bases, with 8 bases left between them. Germline CDR1 and CDR2: SGHTA and FQGNSA. CDR3 length equals 14 residues. CDR3 sequence: CASSQQYSGNTIYF. The DNA of the CDR3 is TGTGCCAGCAGCCAACAGTACTCTGGAAACACCATATATTTT.

This clone was observed a few times. The rearrangement uses TRBV20-1 and TRBJ2-7; D remains unclear. The CDR3 contains 12 residues. CDR1 DFQATT and CDR2 SNEGSKA come from the germline V gene (reference sequence). Deletions cut 3 bases from V and 7 bases from J, with 13 bases between. The DNA of the CDR3 is TGCAGTGCTAGTCGGGTAGTCGGGGAGCAGTACTTC. Its protein product is CSASRVVGEQYF.

The V and J genes are TRBV14 and TRBJ2-7, with TRBD2 identical over 13 bases. Germline-derived CDR1 and CDR2 are SGHDN and FVKESK. With 0 bases clipped from V and 7 bases from J, the junction kept 9 bases outside the gene matches. The CDR3 sequence is 17 residues long. CDR3 loop: CASSQDTGLAGVSEQYF. CDR3 sequence (DNA): TGTGCCAGCAGCCAAGACACTGGACTAGCGGGAGTATCTGAGCAGTACTTC.

This rearrangement joins TRBV6-5 to TRBJ2-3, with D tentatively TRBD2 (6 bases). Germline CDR1 reads MNHEY; CDR2 reads SVGAGI. Trimming shortened V by 4 bases and J by 6 bases, and 17 bases separated the two germline ends. The CDR3 is 15 residues long. In DNA, the CDR3 is TGTGCCAGCAGTTTACGCGGGACCAACTCTGATACGCAGTATTTT. Amino acids: CASSLRGTNSDTQYF.

The chain couples TRBV11-2 to TRBJ2-3, with D unclear. Trimming cost V 2 bases and J 1 base, with 7 bases left between them. The length of the CDR3 is 14 residues. Germline V gene sequence: CDR1 SGHAT, CDR2 FQNNGV. CDR3 DNA sequence: TGTGCCAGCAGCTTAAGCGACCGCACAGATACGCAGTATTTT. It specifies CASSLSDRTDTQYF.

This rearrangement joins TRBV28 to TRBJ2-3; 8 bases fit TRBD2. The CDR3 runs 16 residues. After removal of 4 bases from V and 2 bases from J, the junction contained 8 bases not matched to a gene. CDR1 and CDR2 (germline): MDHEN, SYDVKM. The chain's CDR3 is CASSSPRGAPTDTQYF. The CDR3 DNA reads as TGTGCCAGCAGTTCCCCGCGGGGGGCCCCCACAGATACGCAGTATTTT.

The J gene is TRBJ1-5, the V gene TRBV5-1, with 9 bases lining up with TRBD1. The CDR3 contains 15 residues. The V segment lost 4 bases and the J segment 7 bases; nucleotides outside the gene matches: 9. Germline-derived CDR1 and CDR2 are SGHRS and YFSETQ. The CDR3 here is CASSRTGEGSQPQHF. CDR3 in DNA: TGCGCCAGCAGCAGGACAGGGGAGGGTAGCCAGCCCCAGCATTTT.